The clone carrying this T cell receptor beta chain was observed a handful of times. These data belong to a study of blood T cell repertoires in COVID-19. Study overall: Both acute and convalescent COVID-19 samples were obtained from the United States, Italy and Spain. Sources were T cells, B-cell-depleted T cells, or PBMCs; the material itself was cDNA or gDNA.

Authors' analysis steps: Cell counts per sample came from amplifying reference gene primers. Produced via immunoSEQ multiplex PCR; TCRdb's table is partial and in-frame only. The V and J calls and the clone size are those of that table, but D and trimming were determined from the DNA. The sample lists some 91,000 clones, over 60% occurring once. The CDR3 has 16 amino acids. Looked up from germline, CDR1 is MNHEY and CDR2 is SMNVEV (reference sequence). The V segment lost 5 bases and the J segment 3 bases; nucleotides outside the gene matches: 6. The rearrangement joins TRBV27 to TRBJ2-3, with 12 bases that match TRBD2. Sequenced material: peripheral blood. The receptor was isolated from a man between 65 and 85 years old with acute or convalescent COVID-19. CDR3 in amino acids: CASSPLAGGRTDTQYF. The DNA of the CDR3 is TGTGCCAGCAGTCCCCTAGCGGGAGGGAGAACAGATACGCAGTATTTT.